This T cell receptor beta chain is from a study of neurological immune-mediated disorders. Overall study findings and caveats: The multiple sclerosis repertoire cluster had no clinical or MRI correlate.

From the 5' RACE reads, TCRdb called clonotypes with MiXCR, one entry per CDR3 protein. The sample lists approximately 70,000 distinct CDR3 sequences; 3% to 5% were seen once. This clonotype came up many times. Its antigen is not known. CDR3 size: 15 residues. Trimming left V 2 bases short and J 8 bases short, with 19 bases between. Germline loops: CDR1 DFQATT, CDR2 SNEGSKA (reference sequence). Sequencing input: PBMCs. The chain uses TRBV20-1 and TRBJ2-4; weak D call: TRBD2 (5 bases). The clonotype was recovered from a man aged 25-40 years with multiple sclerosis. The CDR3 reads CSARSLGQGSDIQYF. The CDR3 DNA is TGCAGTGCTAGAAGTCTGGGCCAAGGGAGTGACATTCAGTACTTC.